This T cell receptor (beta chain) was profiled in a study of PD-1 blockade in classical Hodgkin lymphoma. Study details: Nivolumab dosed at 3 mg/kg went to patients intravenously every 2 weeks.

Libraries were prepared by immunoSEQ multiplex PCR; TCRdb keeps only in-frame clonotypes and omits some of them. The repertoire holds 13,000 or so clones, with 75% to 95% as singletons. V lost 4 bases to trimming and J lost 4 bases; unmatched junction nucleotides: 2. Germline V gene sequence: CDR1 SGDLS, CDR2 YYNGEE. CDR3 length: 13 residues. The patients all showed relapse after autologous stem cell transplantation, while their brentuximab vedotin exposure varied. This TCR was sampled from a human donor with classical Hodgkin lymphoma. The chain carries TRBV9 and TRBJ2-3, with TRBD2 matching 8 bases. The source was peripheral blood mononuclear cells (PBMCs), collected at baseline. CDR3: CASSTGGADTQYF. CDR3 nucleotides: TGTGCCAGCAGCACGGGAGGGGCAGATACGCAGTATTTT.